This is a list of T cell receptor beta chains from one sample in a study of CD8+ T cells in alopecia areata. Sequencing used immunoSEQ multiplex PCR; TCRdb keeps in-frame clones, though not all of them. This table has more than 11,000 clones, over 50% appearing once. The sequencing input was CD4+ Tregs sorted from blood. All receptors derive from a human donor with alopecia areata. The CDR3 runs from the conserved cysteine through the conserved F or W. The D gene is left open where the match is weak. The size field is filled for only some rows; it gives once, few, many or a size class.

v_call	d_call	j_call	clone_size	cdr3_nt	cdr3_aa
TRBV19	NA	TRBJ2-1	few	TGTGCCAGTAGTATAGGGGGTTCGGTCTACAATGAGCAGTTCTTC	CASSIGGSVYNEQFF
TRBV5-1	TRBD1	TRBJ2-1	NA	TGCGCCAGCGGATCGGGACAGGGTTACTACAATGAGCAGTTCTTC	CASGSGQGYYNEQFF
TRBV6-1	TRBD1	TRBJ2-7	NA	TGTGCCAGCAGGAGGGGGACAGGGCTCTACGAGCAGTACTTC	CASRRGTGLYEQYF
TRBV5-6	TRBD2	TRBJ2-3	NA	TGTGCCAGCAGCTTGGAGGGTACACGTGGGAGGGGCACAGATACGCAGTATTTT	CASSLEGTRGRGTDTQYF
TRBV6-6	NA	TRBJ1-5	NA	TGTGCCAGCCGTCCAGGGACCCCCCAGCCCCAGCATTTT	CASRPGTPQPQHF
TRBV6-1	NA	TRBJ1-1	few	TGTGCCAGCAGTGAAGCATTAACCAGGGCAAGGGCTGAAGCTTTCTTT	CASSEALTRARAEAFF
TRBV11-3	NA	TRBJ1-1	NA	TGTGCCAGCAGCTTGGGGGTTTCTGAAGCTTTCTTT	CASSLGVSEAFF
TRBV6-1	TRBD2	TRBJ2-2	NA	TGTGCCAGCAGTGTACGGACAGGGGGACTAGCGGGGACCGGGGAGCTGTTTTTT	CASSVRTGGLAGTGELFF
TRBV5-6	TRBD1	TRBJ2-1	NA	TGTGCCAGCAGCCCCGGGGTGGCCAGGGGGCGCATCCATGAGCAGTTCTTC	CASSPGVARGRIHEQFF
TRBV7-2	NA	TRBJ1-5	NA	TGTGCCAGCAGCTTAGACGGGGCCCAGCATTTT	CASSLDGAQHF
TRBV2	NA	TRBJ2-2	few	TGTGCCAGCAGTCTTCGGGGGTTAGGGCGATGGAACACCGGGGAGCTGTTTTTT	CASSLRGLGRWNTGELFF
TRBV29-1	NA	TRBJ1-2	NA	TGCAGCGTTGGGCAGGGATATGGCTACACCTTC	CSVGQGYGYTF
TRBV7-6	NA	TRBJ2-5	NA	TGTGCCAGCAGCTTAGGTCTGGGGTCCCAAGAGACCCAGTACTTC	CASSLGLGSQETQYF
TRBV14	NA	TRBJ1-2	NA	TGTGCCAGCAGCCTCGGGGGCATCGGCTATGGCTACACCTTC	CASSLGGIGYGYTF
TRBV5-4	TRBD1	TRBJ2-3	NA	TGTGCCAGCAGTTTGACAGGGATAAGCACAGATACGCAGTATTTT	CASSLTGISTDTQYF
TRBV28	NA	TRBJ2-2	NA	TGTGCCAGCAGTTTATGGTCCACCGGGGAGCTGTTTTTT	CASSLWSTGELFF
TRBV5-1	NA	TRBJ2-7	NA	TGCGCCAGCAGCTCGGCTTTCTACGAGCAGTGCTTC	CASSSAFYEQCF
TRBV30	NA	TRBJ2-7	NA	TGTGCCTGGAGTACCAGCGGCGGCTACGAGCAGTACTTC	CAWSTSGGYEQYF
TRBV5-1	NA	TRBJ1-1	few	TGCGCCAGCAGCTTAAAGCGGGACGGAGGCATGAACACTGAAGCTTTCTTT	CASSLKRDGGMNTEAFF
TRBV19	NA	TRBJ1-5	NA	TGTGCCAGTAGTACCCATACTAGCAATCAGCCCCAGCATTTT	CASSTHTSNQPQHF
TRBV28	TRBD2	TRBJ2-1	NA	TGTGCCAGCAGTTTGCGGGAGGCGTACAATGAGCAGTTCTTC	CASSLREAYNEQFF
TRBV18	NA	TRBJ1-5	NA	TGTGCCAGCTCTCCAGGACCCTCTTCGCCCCAGCATTTT	CASSPGPSSPQHF
TRBV27	TRBD1	TRBJ2-3	NA	TGTGCCAGCAGCAGCCGGGACAGGGGGACAGATACGCAGTATTTT	CASSSRDRGTDTQYF